These T cell receptor beta chains were read from a single sample in a study of T cells after posttransplantation cyclophosphamide. Some clones are missing from TCRdb's copy, which holds only in-frame ones; the method was immunoSEQ multiplex PCR. This table has approximately 28,000 clones, around 90% appearing once. The sample taken for sequencing was naive CD4+ T cells sorted from PBMCs. All receptors come from a woman aged 55-70 years in good health, CMV-negative, and a related stem cell transplant donor. Both conserved end residues are part of each CDR3. A D gene is named only where the DNA matches it firmly. Clone size is stated in some rows and not others, as once, few, many or a class when expanded.

TRBJ1-2	TRBV6-6	-	-	CASSPSGGDGGYTF	TGTGCCAGCTCACCCTCGGGGGGTGATGGTGGCTACACCTTC
TRBJ2-1	TRBV30	-	-	CAWSGDGQYNEQFF	TGTGCCTGGAGTGGCGACGGACAGTACAATGAGCAGTTCTTC
TRBJ2-3	TRBV7-2	TRBD2	-	CASSLSGTSGRADTQYF	TGTGCCAGCAGCTTATCCGGGACTAGCGGGAGGGCGGATACGCAGTATTTT
TRBJ2-3	TRBV11-3	-	-	CASSPPPGLESTDTQYF	TGTGCCAGCAGCCCCCCCCCAGGGCTGGAGAGCACAGATACGCAGTATTTT
TRBJ1-3	TRBV11-3	-	-	CASSLAGAGNTIYF	TGTGCCAGCAGCTTAGCGGGTGCTGGAAACACCATATATTTT
TRBJ2-5	TRBV19	-	-	CASSTSRGLETQYF	TGTGCCAGTAGCACATCGAGGGGGTTGGAGACCCAGTACTTC
TRBJ2-7	TRBV11-2	-	-	CASSPHYEQYF	TGTGCCAGCAGCCCCCATTACGAGCAGTACTTC
TRBJ2-2	TRBV5-3	TRBD2	-	CAKWAGETGELFF	TGTGCCAAGTGGGCGGGGGAAACCGGGGAGCTGTTTTTT
TRBJ2-7	TRBV6-6	TRBD2	-	CASSYALAEPVEQYF	TGTGCCAGCAGTTACGCCCTAGCGGAGCCCGTGGAGCAGTACTTC
TRBJ2-7	TRBV7-9	-	-	CASSPSYEQYF	TGTGCCAGCAGCCCCTCCTACGAGCAGTACTTC
TRBJ2-2	TRBV28	-	once	CASSLGQPNTGELFF	TGTGCCAGCAGTTTAGGACAGCCGAACACCGGGGAGCTGTTTTTT
TRBJ2-3	TRBV10-3	TRBD2	-	CAISEERGYTQYF	TGTGCCATCAGTGAAGAGCGGGGGTATACGCAGTATTTT
TRBJ2-3	TRBV9	TRBD2	-	CASSAGGWSTDTQYF	TGTGCCAGCAGCGCGGGAGGATGGAGCACAGATACGCAGTATTTT
TRBJ2-7	TRBV30	-	-	CAWSGQQDEQYF	TGTGCCTGGAGTGGACAGCAAGACGAGCAGTACTTC
TRBJ1-2	TRBV5-1	-	-	CASSTLQGSGYTF	TGCGCCAGCAGCACCCTACAGGGCTCTGGCTACACCTTC
TRBJ1-1	TRBV10-3	-	once	CAISERGGSGTEAFF	TGTGCCATCAGTGAGAGGGGGGGCTCTGGCACTGAAGCTTTCTTT
TRBJ2-1	TRBV18	-	-	CASSPLGQHNEQFF	TGTGCCAGCTCACCCCTAGGACAGCACAATGAGCAGTTCTTC
TRBJ2-1	TRBV10-3	TRBD1	-	CAITGTEGYNEQFF	TGTGCCATCACTGGGACAGAGGGCTACAATGAGCAGTTCTTC
TRBJ1-5	TRBV19	-	-	CASSPGTTSNQPQHF	TGTGCCAGTAGTCCCGGGACAACAAGCAATCAGCCCCAGCATTTT
TRBJ2-1	TRBV7-2	TRBD2	-	CASSLGGGGAYNEQFF	TGTGCCAGCAGCTTAGGAGGCGGGGGGGCCTACAATGAGCAGTTCTTC
TRBJ1-2	TRBV11-2	TRBD1	-	CASSPMDRRGTF	TGTGCCAGCAGCCCGATGGACAGGCGGGGCACCTTC
TRBJ1-1	TRBV9	TRBD1	-	CASSTGTGTNTEAFF	TGTGCCAGCAGCACAGGGACAGGGACGAACACTGAAGCTTTCTTT
TRBJ1-2	TRBV4-1	TRBD1	-	CASSRPGTANYGYTF	TGCGCCAGCAGCCGTCCCGGGACAGCTAACTATGGCTACACCTTC
TRBJ1-5	TRBV10-1	TRBD1	-	CASSKDRGINQPQHF	TGCGCCAGCAGTAAGGACAGGGGTATTAATCAGCCCCAGCATTTT
TRBJ2-3	TRBV9	TRBD2	-	CASSVGMTSGRISTDTQYF	TGTGCCAGCAGCGTAGGGATGACTAGCGGGAGGATTAGCACAGATACGCAGTATTTT
TRBJ2-2	TRBV2	-	-	CASFRQSANTGELFF	TGTGCCAGCTTTAGACAGAGCGCGAACACCGGGGAGCTGTTTTTT
TRBJ1-1	TRBV21-1	-	-	CASQERTGHLNNTEAFF	TGTGCCAGCCAAGAAAGGACAGGACATCTTAATAACACTGAAGCTTTCTTT
TRBJ2-7	TRBV12-5	TRBD2	-	CASGSAGLAGLESSYEQYF	TGTGCTAGTGGTTCCGCGGGACTAGCGGGACTCGAGAGCTCCTACGAGCAGTACTTC
TRBJ2-6	TRBV18	-	-	CASSLALSGANVLTF	TGTGCCAGCTCACTAGCCCTCTCTGGGGCCAACGTCCTGACTTTC
TRBJ1-2	TRBV27	TRBD1	-	CASRGQGAPGGYTF	TGTGCCAGCAGGGGACAGGGGGCGCCCGGGGGCTACACCTTC
TRBJ2-7	TRBV7-8	TRBD2	-	CASSSVGLAGRTYEQYF	TGTGCCAGCAGCTCTGTAGGGCTAGCGGGGCGAACCTACGAGCAGTACTTC
TRBJ1-4	TRBV6-5	-	few	CASRRGSGEKLFF	TGTGCCAGCCGTAGAGGGTCTGGTGAAAAACTGTTTTTT
TRBJ2-7	TRBV7-9	-	-	CASSLFKEPVSYEQYF	TGTGCCAGCAGCCTTTTTAAGGAGCCGGTCTCCTACGAGCAGTACTTC
TRBJ2-1	TRBV20-1	-	-	CSARPYNEQFF	TGCAGTGCTAGACCATACAATGAGCAGTTCTTC
TRBJ2-1	TRBV28	TRBD2	-	CASTFSGRIYNEQFF	TGTGCCAGCACTTTTAGCGGGAGGATCTACAATGAGCAGTTCTTC
TRBJ2-4	TRBV2	TRBD2	-	CASSILAGRKNIQYF	TGTGCCAGCAGTATATTAGCGGGACGTAAAAACATTCAGTACTTC
TRBJ2-1	TRBV7-2	-	once	CASSLDNNEQFF	TGTGCCAGCAGCTTAGACAACAATGAGCAGTTCTTC
TRBJ1-6	TRBV10-3	TRBD1	-	CAISGTGNSPLHF	TGTGCCATCAGTGGGACAGGGAATTCACCCCTCCACTTT
TRBJ2-5	TRBV7-9	-	once	CAIQTGESVQETQYF	TGTGCCATTCAGACGGGAGAGAGTGTCCAAGAGACCCAGTACTTC
TRBJ2-5	TRBV12-5	-	-	CASGPGLRETQYF	TGTGCTAGTGGTCCGGGACTGAGGGAGACCCAGTACTTC
TRBJ2-7	TRBV2	-	-	CASSWDSSRSYF	TGTGCCAGCAGTTGGGACTCCAGCAGGTCGTACTTC
TRBJ1-4	TRBV6-5	-	-	CASAKKGVPGAELFF	TGTGCCAGCGCCAAAAAGGGAGTGCCTGGTGCGGAACTGTTTTTT
TRBJ2-3	TRBV6-5	-	-	CASSRPLREPDTQYF	TGTGCCAGCAGCCGTCCACTTAGGGAGCCAGATACGCAGTATTTT
TRBJ1-2	TRBV14	-	-	CASSQLLEYGYTF	TGTGCCAGCAGCCAGCTCCTGGAGTATGGCTACACCTTC
TRBJ1-5	TRBV28	-	-	CASSSGIPPQHF	TGTGCCAGCAGTTCAGGGATTCCGCCCCAGCATTTT
TRBJ1-5	TRBV28	TRBD1	-	CASSRAGGPQHF	TGTGCCAGCAGTCGAGCAGGGGGGCCCCAGCATTTT
TRBJ2-1	TRBV14	-	-	CASSQVAGLIDEQFF	TGTGCCAGCAGCCAAGTTGCGGGATTGATCGATGAGCAGTTCTTC
TRBJ1-5	TRBV5-6	-	-	CASSENRDQPQHF	TGTGCCAGCAGCGAGAACAGGGATCAGCCCCAGCATTTT
TRBJ1-3	TRBV28	-	-	CASSLGATGNTIYF	TGTGCCAGCAGTTTAGGGGCAACTGGAAACACCATATATTTT
TRBJ1-1	TRBV19	-	-	CASSDRTIAEAFF	TGTGCCAGTAGTGATCGGACAATTGCTGAAGCTTTCTTT
TRBJ2-7	TRBV7-9	TRBD2	-	CASSASGGAGYEQYF	TGTGCCAGCAGCGCTAGCGGGGGGGCCGGGTACGAGCAGTACTTC
TRBJ2-4	TRBV27	-	-	CASSHKNIQYF	TGTGCCAGCAGTCACAAAAACATTCAGTACTTC
TRBJ1-6	TRBV15	-	-	CATSRAEKLSPLHF	TGTGCCACCAGCAGAGCGGAGAAACTTTCACCCCTCCACTTT
TRBJ2-3	TRBV5-6	TRBD2	-	CASSAGLAGEGGIDTQYF	TGTGCCAGCAGCGCGGGACTAGCGGGAGAAGGTGGGATAGATACGCAGTATTTT
TRBJ1-6	TRBV5-6	TRBD1	-	CASSLRQGGSFHDSPLHF	TGTGCCAGCAGCTTGCGACAGGGGGGAAGCTTCCACGATTCACCCCTCCACTTT
TRBJ2-1	TRBV28	-	once	CASIPQAGYNEQFF	TGTGCCAGCATTCCTCAGGCTGGATACAATGAGCAGTTCTTC
TRBJ1-6	TRBV6-1	TRBD1	-	CASSDRTGRNSPLHF	TGTGCCAGCAGTGACCGGACAGGCCGAAATTCACCCCTCCACTTT